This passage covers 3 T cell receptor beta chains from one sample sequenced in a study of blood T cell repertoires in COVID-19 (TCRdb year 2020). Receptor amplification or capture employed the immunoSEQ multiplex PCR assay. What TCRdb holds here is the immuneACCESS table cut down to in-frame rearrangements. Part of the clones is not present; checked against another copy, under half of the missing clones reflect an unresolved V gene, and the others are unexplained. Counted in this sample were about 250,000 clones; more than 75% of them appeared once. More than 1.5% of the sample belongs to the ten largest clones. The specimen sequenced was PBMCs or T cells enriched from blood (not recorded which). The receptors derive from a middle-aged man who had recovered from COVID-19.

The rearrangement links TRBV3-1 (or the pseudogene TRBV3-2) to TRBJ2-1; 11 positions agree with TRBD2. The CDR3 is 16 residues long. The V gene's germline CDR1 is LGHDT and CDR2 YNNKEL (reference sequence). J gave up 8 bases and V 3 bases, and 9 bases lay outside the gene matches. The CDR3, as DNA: TGTGCCAGCAGCCAGGTTAGCGGGAGGGCCATCTATGAGCAGTTCTTC. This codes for CASSQVSGRAIYEQFF.

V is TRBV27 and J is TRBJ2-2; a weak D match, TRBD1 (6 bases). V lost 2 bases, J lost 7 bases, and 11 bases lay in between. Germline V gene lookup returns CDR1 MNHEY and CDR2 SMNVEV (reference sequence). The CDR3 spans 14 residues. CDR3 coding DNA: TGTGCCAGCAGTTTAAACAGGGTGGGCGGGGAGCTGTTTTTT. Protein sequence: CASSLNRVGGELFF.

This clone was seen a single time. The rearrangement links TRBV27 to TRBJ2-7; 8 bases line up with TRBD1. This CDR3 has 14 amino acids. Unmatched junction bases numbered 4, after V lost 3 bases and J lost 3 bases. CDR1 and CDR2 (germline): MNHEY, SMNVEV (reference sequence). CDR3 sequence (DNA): TGTGCCAGCAGTTTTGGGACAGGTGGCTACGAGCAGTACTTC. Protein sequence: CASSFGTGGYEQYF.